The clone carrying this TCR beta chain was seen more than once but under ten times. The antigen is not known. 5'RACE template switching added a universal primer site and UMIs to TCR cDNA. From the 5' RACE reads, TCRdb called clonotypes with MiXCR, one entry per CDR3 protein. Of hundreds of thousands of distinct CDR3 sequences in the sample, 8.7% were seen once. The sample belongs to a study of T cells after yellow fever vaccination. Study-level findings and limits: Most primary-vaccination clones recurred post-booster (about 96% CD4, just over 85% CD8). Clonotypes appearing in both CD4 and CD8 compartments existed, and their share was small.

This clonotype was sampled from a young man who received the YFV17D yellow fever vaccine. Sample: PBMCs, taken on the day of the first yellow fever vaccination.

The CDR3 protein is CASQRGGADTQYF. The CDR3 nucleotides are TGTGCCAGCCAGCGGGGGGGCGCAGATACGCAGTATTTT. The genes are TRBV7-2 and TRBJ2-3; 10 bases line up with TRBD2. Per germline, CDR1 SGHTA and CDR2 FQGNSA. This CDR3 is built from 13 residues. With V trimmed by 8 bases and J by 4 bases, 3 bases remained unmatched. Complete variable domain (other parts from reference TRBV7-2 and TRBJ2-3): GAGVSQSPSNKVTEKGKDVELRCDPISGHTALYWYRQSLGQGLEFLIYFQGNSAPDKSGLPSDRFSAERTGGSVSTLTIQRTQQEDSAVYLCASQRGGADTQYFGPGTRLTVL.